The next 32 T cell receptor beta chains were all read from a single sample in a study of Ad26.COV2.S vaccination and SARS-CoV-2 variants. The table came from immunoSEQ multiplex PCR; TCRdb's copy has only in-frame clones and leaves some out. The sample gives a few hundred thousand clones, approximately 87% of which show up once; roughly 4% is in the top ten. Stated treatment: some 20 received Ad26.COV2.S at low or high dose, single or two shots; about five received placebo; per-sample allocation not given. The samples date from day 63 after the first vaccine or placebo injection. The specimen was peripheral blood, collected in a trial of Ad26.COV2.S vaccine versus placebo. Receptors were obtained from a person between 18 and 60 years old who received the Ad26.COV2.S COVID-19 vaccine or a placebo.

CDR3 in amino acids: CASSPQTGPNTEAFF. DNA for the CDR3: TGCGCCAGCAGCCCTCAAACCGGGCCGAACACTGAAGCTTTCTTT. The genes are TRBV5-1 and TRBJ1-1; D gene uncertain. Germline CDR1 is SGHRS and CDR2 is YFSETQ. The V end was cut by 4 bases, the J end by 1 base, with 14 bases between. The CDR3 length is 15 residues.

V gene TRBV28 combines with J gene TRBJ1-4; TRBD1 is a possible D gene (6 bases). The CDR3 has 11 residues. Per the germline V gene, CDR1 is MDHEN and CDR2 is SYDVKM. The V end was cut by 11 bases, the J end by 7 bases, with 11 bases between. CDR3 sequence reads: CASLGAEKLFF. The CDR3 region has the DNA TGTGCCTCCCTGGGGGCTGAAAAACTGTTTTTT.

A single count supports this clone. The V call is TRBV5-1, the J call TRBJ2-3; D is possibly TRBD2 (5 bases). With 7 bases removed from V and 0 bases from J, the gap between germline ends came to 12 bases. The CDR3 extends over 14 amino acids. The germline V gene encodes CDR1 SGHRS and CDR2 YFSETQ. Here the CDR3 reads CASRTGISTDTQYF. The CDR3 DNA reads as TGCGCCAGCCGTACCGGGATAAGCACAGATACGCAGTATTTT.

The chain is built from TRBV4-3 and TRBJ1-1, with TRBD1 as a possible D gene (6 bases). Trimming left V 0 bases short and J 5 bases short, with 13 bases between. The CDR3 runs 15 residues. Germline V gene data show CDR1 as LGHNA and CDR2 as YSLEER. CDR3 DNA sequence: TGCGCCAGCAGCCAAGAACTGGGGGCTGGGACTGAAGCTTTCTTT. It is translated as CASSQELGAGTEAFF.

The gene calls are TRBV6-1 and TRBJ2-5, with 7 bases identical to TRBD1. V dropped 8 bases and J dropped 4; count of bases not matched to a gene: 7. The V gene's germline CDR1 is MNHNS and CDR2 SASEGT. The CDR3 sequence is 13 residues long. CDR3 sequence: CASSGGLGETQYF. The CDR3 DNA is TGTGCCAGCTCAGGGGGTTTAGGAGAGACCCAGTACTTC.

In regard to this clone: Other DNA variants within this sample encode the same CDR3. This chain links TRBV5-1 with TRBJ1-2; a weak D match, TRBD1 (6 bases). The germline V and J ends were trimmed by 0 bases and 4 bases, with 7 bases remaining between them. Germline V gene sequence: CDR1 SGHRS, CDR2 YFSETQ. This CDR3 region has 13 residues. This CDR3 reads CASSLEGGYGYTF. In nucleotides, the CDR3 is TGCGCCAGCAGCTTGGAGGGGGGCTATGGCTACACCTTC.

This chain joins TRBV9 and TRBJ2-3; D perhaps matches TRBD1 (6 bases). The CDR3 sequence is 16 residues long. Trimming took off 2 bases at V and 2 bases at J, with 15 bases between the two ends. From germline, CDR1 is SGDLS and CDR2 YYNGEE. CDR3 residues: CASSVNRENYTDTQYF. CDR3 nucleotide sequence: TGTGCCAGCAGCGTTAACAGGGAGAATTACACAGATACGCAGTATTTT.

The chain couples TRBV18 to TRBJ2-5; D gene ambiguous. Trimming cost V 3 bases and J 4 bases, with 9 bases left between them. The CDR3 runs 13 residues. Germline-derived CDR1 and CDR2 are KGHSH and LQKENI. CDR3 residues: CASSPQPLETQYF. In DNA form, the CDR3 reads TGTGCCAGCTCACCCCAGCCGCTAGAGACCCAGTACTTC. The full variable domain, completed using reference TRBV18 and TRBJ2-5, is NAGVMQNPRHLVRRRGQEARLRCSPMKGHSHVYWYRQLPEEGLKFMVYLQKENIIDESGMPKERFSAEFPKEGPSILRIQQVVRGDSAAYFCASSPQPLETQYFGPGTRLLVL.

V is TRBV5-1 and J is TRBJ2-2; D is perhaps TRBD2 (5 bases). The V and J ends lost 0 bases and 4 bases respectively, with 13 bases between them. The CDR3 consists of 16 residues. Germline CDR1 reads SGHRS; CDR2 reads YFSETQ. For the CDR3, the DNA is TGCGCCAGCAGCTTGGGTGGGGAGCTGAGCACCGGGGAGCTGTTTTTT. This encodes CASSLGGELSTGELFF.

The chain links TRBV4-3 to TRBJ1-1; TRBD1 is a possible D gene (5 bases). The CDR3 totals 15 residues. Germline values: CDR1 LGHNA, CDR2 YSLEER. The V end was cut by 7 bases, the J end by 4 bases, with 19 bases between. CDR3 amino acids: CASNTQWGGGTEAFF. DNA of the CDR3: TGCGCCAGCAACACTCAATGGGGTGGGGGCACTGAAGCTTTCTTT.

This chain uses TRBV5-1 with TRBJ2-3; weak D call: TRBD2 (6 bases). Germline V gene data show CDR1 as SGHRS and CDR2 as YFSETQ. Trimming left V 0 bases short and J 2 bases short, with 16 bases between. The CDR3 sequence is 17 residues long. DNA of the CDR3: TGCGCCAGCAGCTTGGGTCTGGGAGGTGAAAACACAGATACGCAGTATTTT. Translated: CASSLGLGGENTDTQYF.

The rearrangement uses TRBV7-3 and TRBJ1-5; tentatively, D is TRBD1 (5 bases). CDR1 and CDR2 (germline): SGHTA, FQGTGA. The CDR3 has 16 amino acids. The V gene lost 2 bases and the J gene lost 5 bases, with 16 bases spanning the gap. In DNA, the CDR3 is TGTGCCAGCAGCTTAGAGCCAATTGGGACCGATCAGCCCCAGCATTTT. Translation: CASSLEPIGTDQPQHF.

V usage is TRBV10-2 and J usage is TRBJ2-5; 7 bases are a match to TRBD1. The trim removed 7 bases at V and 0 bases at J, leaving 5 bases unmatched. This CDR3 region has 14 residues. CDR1 and CDR2 from the germline V gene are WSHSY and SAAADI. In DNA, the CDR3 is TGCGCCAGCACCTACGACAGGGACCAAGAGACCCAGTACTTC. Its protein product is CASTYDRDQETQYF.

V gene TRBV27 combines with J gene TRBJ2-2; D is perhaps TRBD2 (5 bases). The CDR3 totals 12 residues. Deletions cut 7 bases from V and 7 bases from J, with 10 bases between. The germline V gene has CDR1 MNHEY and CDR2 SMNVEV (reference sequence). The CDR3 coding sequence is TGTGCCAGCACCACCGCGGGCGGGGAGCTGTTTTTT. Translated, it gives CASTTAGGELFF.

This clone was detected only once. The chain employs TRBV4-1 and TRBJ1-4; D ambiguous. The germline V gene encodes CDR1 MGHRA and CDR2 YSYEKL. There are 13 residues in the CDR3. V was pared by 6 bases and J by 8 bases, with 13 bases between. CDR3: CASRRESGEKLFF. CDR3 nucleotides: TGCGCCAGCAGAAGGGAATCGGGAGAAAAACTGTTTTTT.

This clone was seen a single time. The rearrangement joins TRBV28 to TRBJ1-6; 9 nucleotides match TRBD1. V gave up 6 bases and J gave up 0 bases; unmatched junction bases: 6. The CDR3 loop spans 17 amino acids. Germline V gene data show CDR1 as MDHEN and CDR2 as SYDVKM. The CDR3 is CASRRDRGISYNSPLHF. The CDR3 DNA is TGTGCCAGCAGACGAGACAGGGGGATCTCCTATAATTCACCCCTCCACTTT.

The V call is TRBV15, the J call TRBJ2-3; 7 bases map to TRBD2. The CDR3 spans 17 residues. J gave up 4 bases and V 0 bases, and 10 bases lay outside the gene matches. Germline CDR1 is LNHNV and CDR2 is YYDKDF (reference sequence). The CDR3 loop is CATSRDPGGRRPDTQYF. The CDR3 DNA sequence: TGTGCCACCAGCAGAGATCCGGGGGGACGGAGACCAGATACGCAGTATTTT.

The chain couples TRBV5-1 to TRBJ2-7, with D tentatively TRBD2 (6 bases). CDR1 and CDR2 from the germline V gene are SGHRS and YFSETQ. Trimming shortened V by 0 bases and J by 3 bases, and 10 bases separated the two germline ends. This CDR3 spans 14 amino acids. CDR3 region: CASSLDPGDYEQYF. The CDR3 DNA reads TGCGCCAGCAGCTTGGACCCGGGGGACTACGAGCAGTACTTC.

This chain's CDR3 is CASSYNPTGSYEQYF. The CDR3 DNA sequence: TGTGCCAGCAGTTACAACCCGACAGGGTCGTACGAGCAGTACTTC. This rearrangement joins TRBV6-6 to TRBJ2-7; 7 nucleotides match TRBD1. V shed 2 bases, J shed 4 bases, and the junction held 8 bases outside the gene matches. The CDR3 spans 15 residues. CDR1 and CDR2 (germline): MNHNY, SVGAGI (reference sequence).

This CDR3 is CASSLDLGFTGELFF. In DNA, the CDR3 is TGTGCCAGCAGCTTAGATCTAGGTTTCACCGGGGAGCTGTTTTTT. This sequence joins TRBV11-2 and TRBJ2-2; D is unclear. V lost 0 bases, J lost 4 bases, and 9 bases lay in between. CDR3 size: 15 residues. Germline V gene data show CDR1 as SGHAT and CDR2 as FQNNGV. Variable domain in full (rest from reference TRBV11-2 and TRBJ2-2): EAGVAQSPRYKIIEKRQSVAFWCNPISGHATLYWYQQILGQGPKLLIQFQNNGVVDDSQLPKDRFSAERLKGVDSTLKIQPAKLEDSAVYLCASSLDLGFTGELFFGEGSRLTVL.

The chain combines TRBV6-5 with TRBJ2-3; D ambiguous. Trimming removed 6 bases at V and 8 bases at J, with 15 bases between. This CDR3 contains 13 residues. Germline V lookup: CDR1 MNHEY, CDR2 SVGAGI. CDR3 DNA: TGTGCCAGCAGCTTTTCCGCCCCTGGTACGCAGTATTTT. It yields the protein CASSFSAPGTQYF.

V gene TRBV7-3 combines with J gene TRBJ2-7; TRBD1 aligns across 9 bases. Losses at the gene ends were 4 bases for V and 6 bases for J; bases not matched to a gene: 7. Looked up from germline, CDR1 is SGHTA and CDR2 is FQGTGA. The CDR3 runs 14 residues. The DNA for the CDR3 is TGTGCCAGCAGCTCCTGGACAGGGGCGGGCGAGCAGTACTTC. Its protein product is CASSSWTGAGEQYF.

This chain joins TRBV19 and TRBJ1-6, with D possibly TRBD1 on 5 matching bases. V was pared by 7 bases and J by 0 bases, with 13 bases between. The CDR3 is made up of 16 amino acids. Germline V gives CDR1 LNHDA, CDR2 SQIVND (reference sequence). CDR3 sequence (DNA): TGTGCCAGTAACCGCGACAGTAGCTCCTATAATTCACCCCTCCACTTT. It translates to CASNRDSSSYNSPLHF.

The chain has TRBV4-3 and TRBJ2-3, with D perhaps matching TRBD1 (6 bases). The CDR3 loop spans 19 amino acids. V lost 0 bases to trimming and J lost 2 bases, with 21 bases between them. CDR1 and CDR2 from the germline V gene are LGHNA and YSLEER. The CDR3 loop is CASSQDRGRSGIITDTQYF. The CDR3 region has the DNA TGCGCCAGCAGCCAAGACAGGGGACGATCCGGAATTATCACAGATACGCAGTATTTT.

The chain employs TRBV29-1 and TRBJ2-7; D not resolved. Trimming left V 2 bases short and J 4 bases short, with 6 bases between. The CDR3 is 11 amino acids. Germline CDR1 SQVTM, CDR2 ANQGSEA. CDR3 sequence: CSVEQAYEQYF. The CDR3 nucleotides are TGCAGCGTTGAACAGGCTTACGAGCAGTACTTC.

Remarks on this clone: The same CDR3 is also encoded by other DNA sequences in this sample. The chain employs TRBV27 and TRBJ2-7; the match to TRBD1 covers 10 bases. CDR3 length: 15 residues. The V segment lost 3 bases and the J segment 3 bases; nucleotides outside the gene matches: 5. CDR1 and CDR2 (germline): MNHEY, SMNVEV (reference sequence). CDR3: CASSFAGTGVYEQYF. The DNA for the CDR3 is TGTGCCAGCAGTTTTGCCGGGACAGGGGTCTACGAGCAGTACTTC.

The chain recombines TRBV7-3 with TRBJ2-7; D ambiguous. The CDR3 spans 14 residues. V shed 5 bases and J shed 0 bases, with 11 bases lying between them. CDR1 is SGHTA and CDR2 is FQGTGA in the germline V gene. The CDR3, as DNA: TGTGCCAGCAGCCCCGTAGGAAACTCCTACGAGCAGTACTTC. This translates into CASSPVGNSYEQYF.

The chain is built from TRBV20-1 and TRBJ2-7; a weak D match, TRBD2 (6 bases). This CDR3 is 15 amino acids long. V was trimmed by 3 bases and J by 2 bases, leaving 17 bases between them. The germline V gene has CDR1 DFQATT and CDR2 SNEGSKA (reference sequence). CDR3 region: CSASWDRGGTYEQYF. Here the CDR3 DNA reads TGCAGTGCTAGTTGGGACCGAGGAGGGACCTACGAGCAGTACTTC.

V is TRBV21-1 and J is TRBJ2-3; the table gives TRBD2 as D, unverified against the DNA. TRBV21-1 is a documented pseudogene. This CDR3 spans 23 amino acids. In nucleotides, the CDR3 is TGTGCCAGCACCTCTAGAGGACTAGCGGGGACGCGATTGCCGAGAAATAGCACAGATACGCAGTATTTT. It yields the protein CASTSRGLAGTRLPRNSTDTQYF.

The chain recombines TRBV5-1 with TRBJ1-2, with a tentative D call TRBD1 (6 bases). The germline V and J ends were trimmed by 0 bases and 7 bases, with 13 bases remaining between them. CDR1 SGHRS and CDR2 YFSETQ come from the germline V gene. The CDR3 spans 14 residues. The CDR3 region is CASSLVLEGGGYTF. In DNA form, the CDR3 reads TGCGCCAGCAGCTTGGTTCTGGAAGGGGGTGGCTACACCTTC.

The CDR3 loop reads CASSLRRYSNQPQHF. In DNA, the CDR3 is TGTGCCAGCAGTTTGAGACGGTATAGCAATCAGCCCCAGCATTTT. This sequence joins TRBV28 and TRBJ1-5, with no clear D. Germline V gene data show CDR1 as MDHEN and CDR2 as SYDVKM. The CDR3 covers 15 residues. Deletions cut 3 bases from V and 0 bases from J, with 9 bases between.

This chain links TRBV30 with TRBJ1-2; maybe TRBD1 (5 bases). The V and J ends lost 3 bases and 4 bases respectively, with 15 bases between them. In germline, CDR1 is GTSNPN, CDR2 SVGIG (reference sequence). This CDR3 comprises 14 residues. CDR3 residues: CAWRAEGFTYGYTF. The CDR3 bases are TGTGCCTGGAGAGCTGAGGGGTTTACCTATGGCTACACCTTC.